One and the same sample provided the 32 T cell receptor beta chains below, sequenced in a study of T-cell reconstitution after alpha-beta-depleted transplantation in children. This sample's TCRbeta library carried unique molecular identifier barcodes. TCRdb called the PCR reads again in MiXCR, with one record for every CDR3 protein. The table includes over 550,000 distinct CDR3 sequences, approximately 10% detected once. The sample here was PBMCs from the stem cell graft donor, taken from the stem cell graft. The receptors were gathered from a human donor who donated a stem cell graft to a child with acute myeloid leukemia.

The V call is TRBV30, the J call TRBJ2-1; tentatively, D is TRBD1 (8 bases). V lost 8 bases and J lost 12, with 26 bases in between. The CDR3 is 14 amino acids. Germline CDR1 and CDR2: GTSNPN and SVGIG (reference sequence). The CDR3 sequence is CAGGGGSTGGWQFF. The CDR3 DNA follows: TGTGCCGGGGGGGGAGGCTCAACAGGGGGATGGCAGTTCTTC.

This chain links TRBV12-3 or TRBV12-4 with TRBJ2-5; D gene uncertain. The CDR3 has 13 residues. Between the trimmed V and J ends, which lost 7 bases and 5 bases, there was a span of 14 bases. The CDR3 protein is CASTPRLGETQYF. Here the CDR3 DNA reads TGTGCCAGCACTCCCCGATTAGGGGAGACCCAGTACTTC.

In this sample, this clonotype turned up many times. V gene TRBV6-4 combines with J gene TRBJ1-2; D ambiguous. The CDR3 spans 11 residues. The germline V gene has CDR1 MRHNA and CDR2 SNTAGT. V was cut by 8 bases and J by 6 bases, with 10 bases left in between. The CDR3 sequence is CASRGLDGYTF. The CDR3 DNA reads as TGTGCCAGCCGCGGACTTGATGGCTACACCTTC.

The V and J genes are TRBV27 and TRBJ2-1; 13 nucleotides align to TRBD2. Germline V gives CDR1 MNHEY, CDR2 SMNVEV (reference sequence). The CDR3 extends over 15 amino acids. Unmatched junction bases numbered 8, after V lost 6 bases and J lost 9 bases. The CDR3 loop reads CASSAGLAGVVEQFF. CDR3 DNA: TGTGCCAGCAGCGCCGGACTAGCGGGAGTTGTTGAGCAGTTCTTC.

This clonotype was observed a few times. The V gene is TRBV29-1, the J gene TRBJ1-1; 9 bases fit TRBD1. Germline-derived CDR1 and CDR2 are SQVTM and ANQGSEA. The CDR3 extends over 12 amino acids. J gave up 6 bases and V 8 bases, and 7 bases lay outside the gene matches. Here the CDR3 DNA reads TGCAGCACTCGCCGGGACAGGGCTGAAGCTTTCTTT. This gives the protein CSTRRDRAEAFF.

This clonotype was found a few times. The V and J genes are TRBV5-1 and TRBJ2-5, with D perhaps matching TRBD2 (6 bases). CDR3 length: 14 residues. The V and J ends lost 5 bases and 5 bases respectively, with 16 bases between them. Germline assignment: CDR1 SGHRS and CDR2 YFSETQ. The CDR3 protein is CASRRDLLLETQYF. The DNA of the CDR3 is TGCGCCAGCAGAAGGGACTTGCTTTTGGAGACCCAGTACTTC.

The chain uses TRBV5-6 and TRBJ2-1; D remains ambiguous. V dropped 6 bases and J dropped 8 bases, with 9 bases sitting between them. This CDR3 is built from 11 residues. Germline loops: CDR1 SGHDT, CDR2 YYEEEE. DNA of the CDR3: TGTGCCAGCACGGCTGAGGATGAGCAGTTCTTC. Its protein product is CASTAEDEQFF.

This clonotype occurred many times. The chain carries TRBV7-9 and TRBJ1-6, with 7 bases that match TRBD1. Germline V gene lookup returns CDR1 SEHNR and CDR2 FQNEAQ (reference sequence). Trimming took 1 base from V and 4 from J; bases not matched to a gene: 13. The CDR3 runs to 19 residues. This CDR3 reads CASSLGDSYSGKYNSPLHF. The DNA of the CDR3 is TGTGCCAGCAGCTTAGGGGACAGCTACTCCGGGAAATATAATTCACCCCTCCACTTT.

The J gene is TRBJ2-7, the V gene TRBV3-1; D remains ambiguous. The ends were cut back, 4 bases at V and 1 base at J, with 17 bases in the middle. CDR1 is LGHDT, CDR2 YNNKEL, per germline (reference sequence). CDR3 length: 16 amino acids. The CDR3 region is CASSPTGSVPSYEQYF. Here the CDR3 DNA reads TGTGCCAGCAGCCCTACCGGGTCTGTACCATCCTACGAGCAGTACTTC.

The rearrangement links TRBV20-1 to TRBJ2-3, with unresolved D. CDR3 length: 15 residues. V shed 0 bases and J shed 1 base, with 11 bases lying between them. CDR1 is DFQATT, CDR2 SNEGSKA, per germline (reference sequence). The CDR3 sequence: CSARDPRAGTDTQYF. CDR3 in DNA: TGCAGTGCTAGAGATCCCCGGGCGGGCACAGATACGCAGTATTTT.

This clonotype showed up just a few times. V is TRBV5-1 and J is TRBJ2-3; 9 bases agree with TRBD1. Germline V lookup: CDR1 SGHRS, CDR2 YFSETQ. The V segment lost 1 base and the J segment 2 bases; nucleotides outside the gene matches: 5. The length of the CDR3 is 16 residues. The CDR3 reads CASSLRGQGLTDTQYF. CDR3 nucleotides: TGCGCCAGCAGCTTGAGAGGACAGGGGCTCACAGATACGCAGTATTTT. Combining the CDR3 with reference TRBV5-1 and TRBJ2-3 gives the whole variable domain KAGVTQTPRYLIKTRGQQVTLSCSPISGHRSVSWYQQTPGQGLQFLFEYFSETQRNKGNFPGRFSGRQFSNSRSEMNVSTLELGDSALYLCASSLRGQGLTDTQYFGPGTRLTVL.

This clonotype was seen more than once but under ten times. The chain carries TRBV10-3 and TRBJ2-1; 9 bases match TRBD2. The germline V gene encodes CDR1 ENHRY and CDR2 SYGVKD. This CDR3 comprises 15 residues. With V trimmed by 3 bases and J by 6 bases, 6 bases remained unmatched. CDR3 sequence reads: CAISDSGRSGNEQFF. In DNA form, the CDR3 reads TGTGCCATCAGTGACAGCGGGAGGTCCGGCAATGAGCAGTTCTTC.

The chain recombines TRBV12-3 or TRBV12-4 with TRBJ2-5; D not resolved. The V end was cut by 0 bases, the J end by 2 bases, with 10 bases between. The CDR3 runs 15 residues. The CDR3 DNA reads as TGTGCCAGCAGTTTAGCAGGGTTAGGGCAAGAGACCCAGTACTTC. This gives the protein CASSLAGLGQETQYF.

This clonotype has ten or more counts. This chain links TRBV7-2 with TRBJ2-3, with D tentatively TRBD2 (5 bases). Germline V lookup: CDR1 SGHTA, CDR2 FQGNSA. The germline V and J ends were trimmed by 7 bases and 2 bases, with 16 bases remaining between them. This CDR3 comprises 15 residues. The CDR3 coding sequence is TGTGCCAGCACGCCCTCGGGAAGTCCCACAGATACGCAGTATTTT. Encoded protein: CASTPSGSPTDTQYF. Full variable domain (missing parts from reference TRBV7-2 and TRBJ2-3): GAGVSQSPSNKVTEKGKDVELRCDPISGHTALYWYRQSLGQGLEFLIYFQGNSAPDKSGLPSDRFSAERTGGSVSTLTIQRTQQEDSAVYLCASTPSGSPTDTQYFGPGTRLTVL.

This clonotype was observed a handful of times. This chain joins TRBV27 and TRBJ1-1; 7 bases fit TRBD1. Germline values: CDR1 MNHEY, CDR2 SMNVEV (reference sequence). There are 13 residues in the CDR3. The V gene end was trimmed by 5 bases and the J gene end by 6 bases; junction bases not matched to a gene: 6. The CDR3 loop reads CASSTGARAEAFF. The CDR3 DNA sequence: TGTGCCAGCAGTACAGGGGCGAGGGCTGAAGCTTTCTTT.

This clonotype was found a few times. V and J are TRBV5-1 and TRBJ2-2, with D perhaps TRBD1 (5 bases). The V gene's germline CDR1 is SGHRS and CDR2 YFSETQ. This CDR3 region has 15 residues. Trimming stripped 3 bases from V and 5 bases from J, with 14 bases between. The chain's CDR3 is CASSSQGGETGELFF. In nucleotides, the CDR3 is TGCGCCAGCAGCTCCCAGGGTGGAGAAACCGGGGAGCTGTTTTTT.

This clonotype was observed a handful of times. The CDR3, as DNA: TGCGCCAGCAGCTTGAACCGTGACGGGGAGCTGTTTTTT. Translated: CASSLNRDGELFF. The V gene is TRBV5-1, the J gene TRBJ2-2; D not resolved. The CDR3 loop spans 13 amino acids. The germline V gene has CDR1 SGHRS and CDR2 YFSETQ. Trimming removed 1 base from V and 7 bases from J, with 8 bases in between.

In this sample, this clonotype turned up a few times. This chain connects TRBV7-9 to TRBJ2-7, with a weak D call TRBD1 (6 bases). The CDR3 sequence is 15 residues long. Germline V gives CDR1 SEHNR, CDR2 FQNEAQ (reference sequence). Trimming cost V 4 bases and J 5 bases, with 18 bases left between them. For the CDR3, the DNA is TGTGCCAGCAGCTCCCTGAAAACAGGGTTCCACGAGCAGTACTTC. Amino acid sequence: CASSSLKTGFHEQYF. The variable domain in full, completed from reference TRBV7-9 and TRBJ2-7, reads DTGVSQNPRHKITKRGQNVTFRCDPISEHNRLYWYRQTLGQGPEFLTYFQNEAQLEKSRLLSDRFSAERPKGSFSTLEIQRTEQGDSAMYLCASSSLKTGFHEQYFGPGTRLTVT.

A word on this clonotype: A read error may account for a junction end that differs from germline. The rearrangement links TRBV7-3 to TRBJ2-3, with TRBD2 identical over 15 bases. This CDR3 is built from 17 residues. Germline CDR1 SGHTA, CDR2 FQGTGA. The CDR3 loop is CASSLTGTSGRRDTQYF. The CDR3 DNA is TGCGCCAGCAGCTTAACCGGGACTAGCGGGAGGCGAGATACGCAGTATTTT.

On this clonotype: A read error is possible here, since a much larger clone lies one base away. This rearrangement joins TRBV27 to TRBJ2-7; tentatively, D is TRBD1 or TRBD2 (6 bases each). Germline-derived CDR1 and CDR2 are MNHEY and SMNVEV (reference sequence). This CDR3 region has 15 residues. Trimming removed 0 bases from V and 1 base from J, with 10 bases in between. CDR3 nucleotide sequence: TGTGCCAGCAGTTTATCTAGGGGGGCATCCTACGAGCAGTACTTC. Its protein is CASSLSRGASYEQYF.

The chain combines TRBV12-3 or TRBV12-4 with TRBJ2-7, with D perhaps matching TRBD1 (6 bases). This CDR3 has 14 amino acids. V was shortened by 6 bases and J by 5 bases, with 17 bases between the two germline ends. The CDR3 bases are TGTGCCAGCAGGCCGGGACAAAGGTCGGACGAGCAGTACTTC. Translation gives CASRPGQRSDEQYF.

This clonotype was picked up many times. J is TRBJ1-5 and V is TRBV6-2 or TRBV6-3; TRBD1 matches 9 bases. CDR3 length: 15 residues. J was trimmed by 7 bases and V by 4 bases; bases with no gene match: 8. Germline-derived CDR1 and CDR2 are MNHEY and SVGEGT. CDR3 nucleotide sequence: TGTGCCAGCAGTTCCACCGGGACAGGGCGGCAGCCCCAGCATTTT. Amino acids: CASSSTGTGRQPQHF.

The CDR3 DNA sequence: TGTGCCAGCAGGACGGGAAGCAAACAAGAGACCCAGTACTTC. Its translation is CASRTGSKQETQYF. The genes are TRBV6-1 and TRBJ2-5; possibly TRBD2 for D (5 bases). This CDR3 region has 14 residues. The germline V gene encodes CDR1 MNHNS and CDR2 SASEGT. Trimming pared 6 bases from V and 2 bases from J, leaving 13 bases between.

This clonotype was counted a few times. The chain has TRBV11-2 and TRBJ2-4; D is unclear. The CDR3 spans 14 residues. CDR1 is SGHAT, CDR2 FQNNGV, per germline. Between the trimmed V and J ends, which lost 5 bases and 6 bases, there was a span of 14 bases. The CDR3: CASSPNMGINIQYF. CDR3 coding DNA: TGTGCCAGCAGCCCAAACATGGGGATAAACATTCAGTACTTC.

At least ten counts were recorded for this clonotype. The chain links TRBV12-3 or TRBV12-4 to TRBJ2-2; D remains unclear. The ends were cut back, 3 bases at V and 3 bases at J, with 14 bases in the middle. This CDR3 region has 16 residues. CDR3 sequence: CASSFGSVTDTGELFF. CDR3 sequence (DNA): TGTGCCAGCAGTTTCGGTTCGGTTACGGACACCGGGGAGCTGTTTTTT.

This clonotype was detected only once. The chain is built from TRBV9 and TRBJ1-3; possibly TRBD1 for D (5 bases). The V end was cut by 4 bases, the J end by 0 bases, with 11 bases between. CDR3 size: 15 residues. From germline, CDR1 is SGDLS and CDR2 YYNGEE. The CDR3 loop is CASSPSGPSGNTIYF. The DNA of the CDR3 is TGTGCCAGCAGCCCCTCGGGGCCCTCTGGAAACACCATATATTTT.

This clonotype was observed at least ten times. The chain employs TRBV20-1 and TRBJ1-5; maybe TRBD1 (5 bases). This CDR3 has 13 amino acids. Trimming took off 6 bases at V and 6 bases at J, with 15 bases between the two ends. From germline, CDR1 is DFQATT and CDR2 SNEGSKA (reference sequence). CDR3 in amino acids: CSAYGTQTQPQHF. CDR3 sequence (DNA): TGCAGTGCATACGGGACGCAAACTCAGCCCCAGCATTTT.

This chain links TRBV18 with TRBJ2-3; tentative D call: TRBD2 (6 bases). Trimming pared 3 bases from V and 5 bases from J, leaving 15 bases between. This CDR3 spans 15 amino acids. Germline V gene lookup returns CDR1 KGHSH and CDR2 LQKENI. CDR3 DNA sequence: TGTGCCAGCTCACCCACAATCCAGGGAGGAGATACGCAGTATTTT. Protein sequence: CASSPTIQGGDTQYF. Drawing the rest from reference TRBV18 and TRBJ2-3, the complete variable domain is NAGVMQNPRHLVRRRGQEARLRCSPMKGHSHVYWYRQLPEEGLKFMVYLQKENIIDESGMPKERFSAEFPKEGPSILRIQQVVRGDSAAYFCASSPTIQGGDTQYFGPGTRLTVL.

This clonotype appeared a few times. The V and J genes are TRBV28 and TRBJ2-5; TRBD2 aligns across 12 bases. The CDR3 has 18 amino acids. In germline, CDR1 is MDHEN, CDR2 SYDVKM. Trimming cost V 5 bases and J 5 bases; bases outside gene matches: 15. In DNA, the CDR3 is TGTGCCAGCAGTCCAGGGACTAGCGGGCCTGCCCCCTCGGAGACCCAGTACTTC. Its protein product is CASSPGTSGPAPSETQYF.

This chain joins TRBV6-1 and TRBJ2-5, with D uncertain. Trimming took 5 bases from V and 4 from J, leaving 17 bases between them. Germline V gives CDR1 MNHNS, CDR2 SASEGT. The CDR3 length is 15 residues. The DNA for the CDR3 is TGTGCCAGCAGTCCGTGGGGTCTAGTCGCAGAGACCCAGTACTTC. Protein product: CASSPWGLVAETQYF.

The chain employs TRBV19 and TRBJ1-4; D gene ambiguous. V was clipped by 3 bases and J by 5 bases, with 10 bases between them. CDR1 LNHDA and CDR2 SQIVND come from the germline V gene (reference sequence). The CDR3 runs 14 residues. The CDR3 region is CASSITARNEKLFF. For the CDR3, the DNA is TGTGCCAGTAGTATTACCGCCCGAAATGAAAAACTGTTTTTT. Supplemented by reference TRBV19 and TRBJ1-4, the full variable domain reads DGGITQSPKYLFRKEGQNVTLSCEQNLNHDAMYWYRQDPGQGLRLIYYSQIVNDFQKGDIAEGYSVSREKKESFPLTVTSAQKNPTAFYLCASSITARNEKLFFGSGTQLSVL.

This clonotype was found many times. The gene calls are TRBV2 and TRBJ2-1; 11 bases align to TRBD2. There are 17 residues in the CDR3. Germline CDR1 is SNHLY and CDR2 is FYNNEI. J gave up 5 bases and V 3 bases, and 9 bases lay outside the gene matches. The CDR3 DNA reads TGTGCCAGCAGTGACGGGAGGGGGACTAGCGGTAACAATGAGCAGTTCTTC. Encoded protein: CASSDGRGTSGNNEQFF.